The clone carrying this T cell receptor (beta chain) was counted a single time. Germline V gene data show CDR1 as SGHRS and CDR2 as YFSETQ. CDR3 size: 13 residues. After removal of 3 bases from V and 14 bases from J, the junction contained 12 bases not matched to a gene. How the authors handled the data: The authors estimated nucleated cell counts from reference gene primer amplification. Repertoires were generated with immunoSEQ multiplex PCR, while TCRdb's copy carries only in-frame clones and drops some. D and trimming come from the DNA, and the V and J calls and clone size come from that table. The sample shows about 76,000 clones, 86% of them seen only once. The data were obtained in a study of blood T cell repertoires in COVID-19. Study-level information: Both acute and convalescent COVID-19 samples were obtained from the United States, Italy and Spain. T cells, B-cell-depleted T cells, or PBMCs provided the cDNA or gDNA that served as material.

The chain couples TRBV5-1 to TRBJ1-2; 8 nucleotides match TRBD1. The sequence derives from a human donor in a cohort sampled during active COVID-19. The sequencing sample was made of peripheral blood. The CDR3 nucleotides are TGCGCCAGCAGCTCGGACAGGGCGGGTTGGGGGACCTTC. Residues: CASSSDRAGWGTF. Full variable domain (missing parts from reference TRBV5-1 and TRBJ1-2): KAGVTQTPRYLIKTRGQQVTLSCSPISGHRSVSWYQQTPGQGLQFLFEYFSETQRNKGNFPGRFSGRQFSNSRSEMNVSTLELGDSALYLCASSSDRAGWGTFGSGTRLTVV.